This passage covers 26 T cell receptor beta chains from one sample sequenced in a study of patients and donors after allogeneic stem cell transplantation. TCRdb called the RT-PCR reads again in MiXCR, with one record for every CDR3 protein. The sample gives 800,000 to 1,000,000 distinct CDR3 sequences, roughly 18% of which show up once; 5% to 6.5% is in the top ten. The sequenced sample was blood, either unsorted or a sorted T cell fraction (not recorded which). The source of these receptors is a human donor who was either an allogeneic HSCT recipient or a stem cell or donor lymphocyte infusion donor (not recorded which). It is not recorded whose cells these are; they may come from a transplant donor.

This clonotype was counted many times. The chain recombines TRBV4-3 with TRBJ1-2; possible D gene TRBD1, 5 bases. Germline V gene sequence: CDR1 LGHNA, CDR2 YSLEER. The CDR3 extends over 16 amino acids. Trimming took off 1 base at V and 4 bases at J, with 16 bases between the two ends. This CDR3 is CASSQGDAFFFYGYTF. CDR3 in DNA: TGCGCCAGCAGCCAAGGGGACGCTTTTTTTTTCTATGGCTACACCTTC.

V gene TRBV3-1 combines with J gene TRBJ2-1; 13 bases fit TRBD2. CDR3 length: 17 residues. Germline trimming cut 4 bases from V and 12 bases from J; bases unmatched to any gene: 15. The V gene's germline CDR1 is LGHDT and CDR2 YNNKEL (reference sequence). The CDR3 coding sequence is TGTGCCAGCAGCCCGGTCCGGACTAGCGGGAGAAATGTAGGGCAGTTCTTC. It codes for CASSPVRTSGRNVGQFF.

This clonotype was counted a few times. The chain uses TRBV5-6 and TRBJ2-4; 9 nucleotides align to TRBD1. The CDR3 consists of 17 residues. The junction had 8 bases not matched to a gene; V was cut back by 4 bases and J by 0 bases. Germline assignment: CDR1 SGHDT and CDR2 YYEEEE. The CDR3 coding sequence is TGTGCCAGCAGCGTCTACAGGGGGCAAATAGCCAAAAACATTCAGTACTTC. Protein: CASSVYRGQIAKNIQYF.

The chain is built from TRBV24-1 and TRBJ1-3, with 7 nucleotides matching TRBD1. CDR1 and CDR2 (germline): KGHDR, SFDVKD. The trim removed 7 bases at V and 4 bases at J, leaving 3 bases unmatched. This CDR3 contains 13 residues. CDR3 loop: CATRGTDGNTIYF. CDR3 nucleotide sequence: TGTGCCACCAGAGGGACAGACGGAAACACCATATATTTT.

The gene calls are TRBV21-1 and TRBJ2-3; the listed D gene, TRBD2, was not tested against the DNA. TRBV21-1 is reported as a pseudogene. This CDR3 is built from 15 residues. CDR3 sequence: CASSYSLAGEDTQYF. CDR3 sequence (DNA): TGTGCCAGCAGCTACTCACTAGCGGGAGAGGATACGCAGTATTTT.

This clonotype was seen more than once but under ten times. This chain links TRBV11-2 with TRBJ2-1; TRBD2 is a possible D gene (5 bases). Trimming stripped 5 bases from V and 5 bases from J, with 25 bases between. Germline V gene lookup returns CDR1 SGHAT and CDR2 FQNNGV. This CDR3 region has 18 residues. The CDR3, as DNA: TGTGCCAGCAGCCATCGGGGTCTTATGAGCTCGGGTGACAATGAGCAGTTCTTC. Translated, it gives CASSHRGLMSSGDNEQFF.

The chain couples TRBV20-1 to TRBJ2-3; D uncertain. V shed 3 bases and J shed 0 bases, with 10 bases lying between them. The CDR3 covers 14 residues. CDR1 is DFQATT and CDR2 is SNEGSKA in the germline V gene (reference sequence). The DNA for the CDR3 is TGCAGTGCTAGTGAACTGGGGAGCACAGATACGCAGTATTTT. Amino acid sequence: CSASELGSTDTQYF.

V gene TRBV6-5 combines with J gene TRBJ2-7; D possibly corresponds to TRBD1 (5 bases). CDR3 size: 14 residues. Germline V gene data show CDR1 as MNHEY and CDR2 as SVGAGI. Trimming removed 0 bases from V and 3 bases from J, with 9 bases in between. The CDR3 region is CASSYSRQGYEQYF. DNA for the CDR3: TGTGCCAGCAGTTACTCTCGGCAGGGCTACGAGCAGTACTTC.

There are a few counts of this clonotype. The J gene is TRBJ2-2, the V gene TRBV3-1; D not resolved. The V end lost 5 bases, the J end lost 0 bases, and 13 bases lay between the germline ends. Germline loops: CDR1 LGHDT, CDR2 YNNKEL (reference sequence). CDR3 length equals 16 residues. Here the CDR3 reads CASSKISPTNTGELFF. CDR3 nucleotides: TGTGCCAGCAGCAAAATATCCCCTACGAACACCGGGGAGCTGTTTTTT.

The chain combines TRBV29-1 with TRBJ2-7; possible D gene TRBD1, 5 bases. This CDR3 is 11 amino acids long. Germline values: CDR1 SQVTM, CDR2 ANQGSEA. The V end lost 4 bases, the J end lost 6 bases, and 10 bases lay between the germline ends. Here the CDR3 DNA reads TGCAGCGTTGCCGACAGAGGCGAGCAGTACTTC. Protein product: CSVADRGEQYF.

The chain carries TRBV21-1 and TRBJ1-3; the table gives TRBD1 as D, unverified against the DNA. TRBV21-1 counts as a pseudogene. This CDR3 contains 18 residues. CDR3 residues: CASSKRYGQGAPGNTIYF. Written as DNA, the CDR3 is TGTGCCAGCAGCAAAAGATACGGACAGGGTGCCCCTGGAAACACCATATATTTT.

This clonotype was seen only a few times. The rearrangement links TRBV20-1 to TRBJ1-2, with 9 positions matching TRBD1. J gave up 7 bases and V 1 base, and 4 bases lay outside the gene matches. Per the germline V gene, CDR1 is DFQATT and CDR2 is SNEGSKA (reference sequence). The CDR3 covers 13 residues. The CDR3 DNA follows: TGCAGTGCTAGAGTGGGGACAGGGACTGGCTACACCTTC. This translates into CSARVGTGTGYTF.

This clonotype occurred a few times. The CDR3 DNA reads TGCGCCAGCTTCCAGGGGGGGGCTAACAATGAGCAGTTCTTC. Residues: CASFQGGANNEQFF. V usage is TRBV5-1 and J usage is TRBJ2-1, with D perhaps matching TRBD1 or TRBD2 (7 bases each). From germline, CDR1 is SGHRS and CDR2 YFSETQ. There are 14 residues in the CDR3. V lost 7 bases and J 5 bases, leaving 16 bases between the germline ends. Using reference TRBV5-1 and TRBJ2-1 for the parts outside the CDR3, the full variable domain is KAGVTQTPRYLIKTRGQQVTLSCSPISGHRSVSWYQQTPGQGLQFLFEYFSETQRNKGNFPGRFSGRQFSNSRSEMNVSTLELGDSALYLCASFQGGANNEQFFGPGTRLTVL.

J is TRBJ2-4 and V is TRBV11-2; 12 bases align to TRBD2. J was trimmed by 0 bases and V by 1 base; bases with no gene match: 4. Looked up from germline, CDR1 is SGHAT and CDR2 is FQNNGV. The CDR3 extends over 18 amino acids. DNA for the CDR3: TGTGCCAGCAGCTTAGGACTAGCGGGAGTTAGAGCCAAAAACATTCAGTACTTC. The encoded protein is CASSLGLAGVRAKNIQYF.

The chain recombines TRBV9 with TRBJ2-3; 10 bases are a match to TRBD2. The V and J ends lost 3 bases and 0 bases, in that order; junction bases with no gene match: 4. The CDR3 extends over 16 amino acids. The V gene's germline CDR1 is SGDLS and CDR2 YYNGEE. The CDR3: CASSAILAGSTDTQYF. In DNA, the CDR3 is TGTGCCAGCAGCGCTATACTAGCGGGGAGCACAGATACGCAGTATTTT.

The genes are TRBV7-9 and TRBJ1-2; the D is unclear. The CDR3 is 10 amino acids. CDR1 is SEHNR and CDR2 is FQNEAQ in the germline V gene (reference sequence). V was cut by 10 bases and J by 7 bases, with 10 bases left in between. For the CDR3, the DNA is TGTGCCACCTCGGAGGCTGGCTACACCTTC. Its protein product is CATSEAGYTF.

The chain recombines TRBV19 with TRBJ1-1, with 7 positions matching TRBD1. The ends lost 5 bases at V and 11 bases at J; junction bases unmatched: 8. Germline V lookup: CDR1 LNHDA, CDR2 SQIVND (reference sequence). This CDR3 has 12 residues. The CDR3 reads CASSVQGLMAFF. The CDR3 nucleotides are TGTGCCAGTAGTGTACAGGGGTTGATGGCTTTCTTT.

This chain uses TRBV5-1 with TRBJ1-1, with a weak D call TRBD1 (6 bases). Germline values: CDR1 SGHRS, CDR2 YFSETQ. V was pared by 1 base and J by 7 bases, with 17 bases between. The CDR3 has 15 amino acids. CDR3 sequence (DNA): TGCGCCAGCAGCTTGTTGGACAGCTGGAGTGGTGAAGCTTTCTTT. This codes for CASSLLDSWSGEAFF.

The genes are TRBV7-6 and TRBJ2-3; D ambiguous. Germline CDR1 and CDR2: SGHVS and FNYEAQ. The CDR3 spans 16 residues. V was shortened by 0 bases and J by 0 bases, with 10 bases between the two germline ends. In nucleotides, the CDR3 is TGTGCCAGCAGCTTAGCCAGCTCCTTTAGCACAGATACGCAGTATTTT. Its protein product is CASSLASSFSTDTQYF.

The rearrangement links TRBV7-9 to TRBJ2-3; 8 bases agree with TRBD2. Germline V gene lookup returns CDR1 SEHNR and CDR2 FQNEAQ (reference sequence). This CDR3 is 17 amino acids long. Germline trimming cut 2 bases from V and 2 bases from J; bases unmatched to any gene: 9. Here the CDR3 reads CASSLYPVLADTDTQYF. In nucleotides, the CDR3 is TGTGCCAGCAGCTTATATCCGGTACTAGCGGACACAGATACGCAGTATTTT. The full variable domain, its missing parts supplied by reference TRBV7-9 and TRBJ2-3, is DTGVSQNPRHKITKRGQNVTFRCDPISEHNRLYWYRQTLGQGPEFLTYFQNEAQLEKSRLLSDRFSAERPKGSFSTLEIQRTEQGDSAMYLCASSLYPVLADTDTQYFGPGTRLTVL.

This clonotype was seen ten or more times. V and J are TRBV28 and TRBJ2-7; tentative D call: TRBD2 (6 bases). There are 15 residues in the CDR3. Trimming pared 5 bases from V and 8 bases from J, leaving 22 bases between. Germline V gene sequence: CDR1 MDHEN, CDR2 SYDVKM. The CDR3 loop reads CASSGTGTAGIKQYF. The DNA of the CDR3 is TGTGCCAGCAGTGGGACCGGGACTGCAGGAATCAAGCAGTACTTC.

The genes are TRBV29-1 and TRBJ2-1; the D gene could be TRBD1 or TRBD2 (5 bases each). CDR1 and CDR2 (germline): SQVTM, ANQGSEA. The CDR3 totals 12 residues. V lost 4 bases and J 6 bases, leaving 10 bases between the germline ends. The DNA of the CDR3 is TGCAGCGTTGTAGGGGCGGGCAATGAGCAGTTCTTC. Translation gives CSVVGAGNEQFF.

Ten or more counts support this clonotype. This sequence joins TRBV12-3 or TRBV12-4 and TRBJ1-6; weak D call: TRBD1 (6 bases). CDR3 length: 16 amino acids. V gave up 8 bases and J gave up 1 base, with 15 bases separating them. Here the CDR3 DNA reads TGTGCCAGCGTTGAGGGGGAAGGGTCCTATAATTCACCCCTCCACTTT. This sequence encodes CASVEGEGSYNSPLHF.

The rearrangement joins TRBV4-2 to TRBJ2-2; D possibly matches TRBD1 or TRBD2 (5 bases each). There are 18 residues in the CDR3. Deletions cut 7 bases from V and 0 bases from J, with 21 bases between. Germline values: CDR1 LGHNA, CDR2 YNFKEQ. The CDR3 protein is CASTGDVKGRANTGELFF. CDR3 DNA: TGTGCCAGCACTGGGGACGTTAAGGGCCGCGCGAACACCGGGGAGCTGTTTTTT.

This clonotype has a handful of counts. The chain is built from TRBV4-1 and TRBJ1-4; possible D gene TRBD1, 6 bases. CDR1 is MGHRA and CDR2 is YSYEKL in the germline V gene. This CDR3 comprises 17 residues. V lost 1 base and J 4 bases, leaving 16 bases between the germline ends. The CDR3 here is CASSQGLSGQVNEKLFF. The DNA of the CDR3 is TGCGCCAGCAGCCAAGGTCTTTCGGGACAAGTTAATGAAAAACTGTTTTTT.

The V call is TRBV7-8, the J call TRBJ1-1; D remains ambiguous. Trimming cost V 0 bases and J 4 bases, with 9 bases left between them. CDR1 and CDR2 from the germline V gene are SGHVS and FQNEAQ. CDR3 size: 14 residues. The CDR3 nucleotides read TGTGCCAGCAGCTTAGCTCAGCCCGGCACTGAAGCTTTCTTT. Translating gives CASSLAQPGTEAFF.